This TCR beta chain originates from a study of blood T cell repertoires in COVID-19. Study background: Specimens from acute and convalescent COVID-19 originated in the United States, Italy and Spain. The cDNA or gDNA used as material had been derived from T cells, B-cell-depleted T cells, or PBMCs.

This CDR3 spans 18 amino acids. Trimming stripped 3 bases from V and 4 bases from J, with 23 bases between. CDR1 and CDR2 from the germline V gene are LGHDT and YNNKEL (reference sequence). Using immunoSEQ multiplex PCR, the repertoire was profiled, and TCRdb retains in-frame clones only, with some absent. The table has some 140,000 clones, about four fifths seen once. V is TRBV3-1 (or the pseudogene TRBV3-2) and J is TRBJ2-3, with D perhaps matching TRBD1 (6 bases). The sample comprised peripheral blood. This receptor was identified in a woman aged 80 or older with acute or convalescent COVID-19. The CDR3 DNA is TGTGCCAGCAGCCAGTACACAAGCGTGGCAGGGGCTTCAGATACGCAGTATTTT. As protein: CASSQYTSVAGASDTQYF.